The 30 T cell receptor beta chains below come from one sample, sequenced in a study of CD8+ T cells in alopecia areata. Noted treatment: oral pan-JAK inhibitor, 5-10 mg twice daily. TCR sequencing used cDNA made by reverse transcription of extracted RNA. TCRdb's table, derived via immunoSEQ multiplex PCR, lists solely in-frame clones and lacks some. The profile shows hundreds of thousands of clones, 60% of them singletons. The source material was CD4+ T cells sorted from blood, sampled around week 53, from a patient treated with tofacitinib. These TCRs come from a human donor with alopecia areata.

V is TRBV15 and J is TRBJ2-3, with D maybe TRBD1 (5 bases). The CDR3 has 16 residues. Germline V gives CDR1 LNHNV, CDR2 YYDKDF (reference sequence). V was trimmed by 3 bases and J by 0 bases, leaving 13 bases between them. CDR3: CATSSSRVPSTDTQYF. CDR3 in DNA: TGTGCCACCAGCAGTAGCAGGGTCCCTAGCACAGATACGCAGTATTTT.

The V and J genes are TRBV30 and TRBJ2-1, with D maybe TRBD2 (6 bases). V dropped 0 bases and J dropped 0 bases, with 12 bases sitting between them. Germline V gene sequence: CDR1 GTSNPN, CDR2 SVGIG (reference sequence). The CDR3 is 16 residues long. The CDR3 DNA is TGTGCCTGGAGTGTACGGGGGACTTCCTCCTACAATGAGCAGTTCTTC. Amino acids: CAWSVRGTSSYNEQFF.

This clone was observed once. The rearrangement joins TRBV18 to TRBJ2-3; no definite D call. Germline V gene lookup returns CDR1 KGHSH and CDR2 LQKENI. V lost 3 bases and J 3 bases, leaving 19 bases between the germline ends. The CDR3 spans 17 residues. CDR3 loop: CASSPPNAVLVTDTQYF. For the CDR3, the DNA is TGTGCCAGCTCACCGCCTAATGCAGTTTTAGTTACAGATACGCAGTATTTT.

The chain joins TRBV25-1 to TRBJ1-1, with a weak D call TRBD1 (5 bases). V lost 6 bases, J lost 0 bases, and 14 bases lay in between. The CDR3 extends over 15 amino acids. The germline V gene encodes CDR1 MGHDK and CDR2 SYGVNS. Here the CDR3 reads CASRNPGRMNTEAFF. In DNA, the CDR3 is TGTGCCAGCAGGAATCCGGGACGGATGAACACTGAAGCTTTCTTT. The variable domain in full, with the rest retrieved from reference TRBV25-1 and TRBJ1-1, is EADIYQTPRYLVIGTGKKITLECSQTMGHDKMYWYQQDPGMELHLIHYSYGVNSTEKGDLSSESTVSRIRTEHFPLTLESARPSHTSQYLCASRNPGRMNTEAFFGQGTRLTVV.

With respect to this clone: The same CDR3 is also encoded by other DNA sequences in this sample. The chain has TRBV25-1 and TRBJ2-5; D is ambiguous. The CDR3 loop spans 12 amino acids. In germline, CDR1 is MGHDK, CDR2 SYGVNS. Trimming took 2 bases from V and 4 from J, leaving 5 bases between them. CDR3 in DNA: TGTGCCAGCAGTGAACGAGGAGAGACCCAGTACTTC. It encodes CASSERGETQYF.

The chain links TRBV29-1 to TRBJ2-1, with D possibly being TRBD2 (7 bases). This CDR3 spans 14 amino acids. The germline V gene encodes CDR1 SQVTM and CDR2 ANQGSEA. V gave up 7 bases and J gave up 0 bases, with 13 bases separating them. CDR3 region: CSGSGGSSYNEQFF. The CDR3 bases are TGCAGCGGATCGGGGGGCAGCTCCTACAATGAGCAGTTCTTC.

This clone was seen only a few times. The V and J genes are TRBV25-1 and TRBJ2-6, with unresolved D. The CDR3 extends over 14 amino acids. Trimming cost V 2 bases and J 4 bases, with 6 bases left between them. Germline CDR1 and CDR2: MGHDK and SYGVNS. CDR3 DNA: TGTGCCAGCAGTGAAAGCAGAGGGGCCAACGTCCTGACTTTC. It encodes CASSESRGANVLTF.

The rearrangement uses TRBV29-1 and TRBJ2-5, with 7 bases lining up with TRBD1. V was pared by 7 bases and J by 5 bases, with 7 bases of the junction left unmatched. CDR1 and CDR2 from the germline V gene are SQVTM and ANQGSEA. This CDR3 contains 12 residues. CDR3: CSAEQGPETQYF. The DNA of the CDR3 is TGCAGCGCAGAACAGGGGCCGGAGACCCAGTACTTC.

This clone showed up just once. The chain links TRBV2 to TRBJ1-5; D might be TRBD1 (5 bases). The V end lost 3 bases, the J end lost 7 bases, and 13 bases lay between the germline ends. Germline V gene data show CDR1 as SNHLY and CDR2 as FYNNEI. The CDR3 has 14 residues. CDR3: CASSDGGAPQPQHF. The CDR3 DNA is TGTGCCAGCAGTGACGGGGGTGCACCCCAGCCCCAGCATTTT.

This chain connects TRBV7-3 to TRBJ2-5; D remains unclear. CDR3 length: 13 residues. Germline CDR1 is SGHTA and CDR2 is FQGTGA. With 2 bases removed from V and 5 bases from J, the gap between germline ends came to 9 bases. The CDR3 is CASSLAQAETQYF. In DNA, the CDR3 is TGTGCCAGCAGCTTAGCCCAGGCGGAGACCCAGTACTTC.

Details on this clone: The sample has other DNA sequences that encode this CDR3 too. The rearrangement uses TRBV30 and TRBJ2-7; D is ambiguous. Trimming pared 0 bases from V and 6 bases from J, leaving 6 bases between. The CDR3 runs to 11 residues. Germline V gene lookup returns CDR1 GTSNPN and CDR2 SVGIG (reference sequence). CDR3 protein: CAWSVLSEQYF. CDR3 DNA: TGTGCCTGGAGTGTACTGAGCGAGCAGTACTTC.

V is TRBV19 and J is TRBJ2-5; TRBD2 is a possible D gene (5 bases). Germline-derived CDR1 and CDR2 are LNHDA and SQIVND (reference sequence). CDR3 length equals 14 residues. V gave up 2 bases and J gave up 1 base, with 8 bases separating them. CDR3 nucleotide sequence: TGTGCCAGTAGTATAACGGGGAGCCAAGAGACCCAGTACTTC. Its protein product is CASSITGSQETQYF.

V gene TRBV4-3 combines with J gene TRBJ2-1; D not resolved. The V gene lost 3 bases and the J gene lost 0 bases, with 9 bases spanning the gap. The CDR3 loop spans 15 amino acids. Germline lookup yields CDR1 LGHNA and CDR2 YSLEER. The CDR3 DNA reads as TGCGCCAGCAGCCACTTAGCAAGCTCCTACAATGAGCAGTTCTTC. It specifies CASSHLASSYNEQFF.

V and J are TRBV5-4 and TRBJ2-5, with 9 bases identical to TRBD2. Germline values: CDR1 SGHNT, CDR2 YYREEE (reference sequence). Unmatched junction bases numbered 7, after V lost 0 bases and J lost 4 bases. The CDR3 has 16 residues. The CDR3 DNA reads TGTGCCAGCAGCTTGGGACTAGCGGTTAACGGAGAGACCCAGTACTTC. This translates into CASSLGLAVNGETQYF.

V and J are TRBV6-5 and TRBJ2-3, with TRBD2 identical over 11 bases. The germline CDR1 and CDR2 sequences are MNHEY and SVGAGI. V lost 6 bases and J lost 5; bases outside the gene matches: 7. CDR3 length: 15 amino acids. CDR3 region: CASRPLAGGGDTQYF. The CDR3 DNA follows: TGTGCCAGCAGGCCCCTAGCGGGGGGAGGAGATACGCAGTATTTT.

In the case of this clone: The identical CDR3 is also encoded by other nucleotide sequences in the sample. V usage is TRBV2 and J usage is TRBJ2-5; D gene unclear. This CDR3 contains 10 residues. Trimming stripped 9 bases from V and 5 bases from J, with 7 bases between. Germline assignment: CDR1 SNHLY and CDR2 FYNNEI. The CDR3 DNA reads TGTGCCAGTAGTCAGGAGACCCAGTACTTC. It translates to CASSQETQYF.

The chain joins TRBV9 to TRBJ1-2, with D possibly TRBD1 on 5 matching bases. Between the trimmed V and J ends, which lost 0 bases and 7 bases, there was a span of 13 bases. The CDR3 consists of 14 residues. Germline CDR1 reads SGDLS; CDR2 reads YYNGEE. CDR3: CASSVGQGVGGYTF. In DNA form, the CDR3 reads TGTGCCAGCAGCGTAGGGCAGGGAGTTGGTGGCTACACCTTC. Based on the CDR3 plus reference TRBV9 and TRBJ1-2, the full variable domain is DSGVTQTPKHLITATGQRVTLRCSPRSGDLSVYWYQQSLDQGLQFLIQYYNGEERAKGNILERFSAQQFPDLHSELNLSSLELGDSALYFCASSVGQGVGGYTFGSGTRLTVV.

The chain joins TRBV6-4 to TRBJ2-1; tentatively, D is TRBD1 (6 bases). V gave up 4 bases and J gave up 3 bases, with 7 bases separating them. The CDR3 is 13 amino acids. Per the germline V gene, CDR1 is MRHNA and CDR2 is SNTAGT. CDR3 amino acids: CASSGDNYNEQFF. The DNA of the CDR3 is TGTGCCAGCAGTGGGGACAACTACAATGAGCAGTTCTTC.

V and J are TRBV5-1 and TRBJ2-2; the D gene could be TRBD1 or TRBD2 (5 bases each). The CDR3 runs 15 residues. Per germline, CDR1 SGHRS and CDR2 YFSETQ. Trimming removed 4 bases at V and 4 bases at J, with 14 bases between. CDR3: CASSPISGGTGELFF. The CDR3 DNA follows: TGCGCCAGCAGCCCAATATCTGGGGGCACCGGGGAGCTGTTTTTT.

The chain employs TRBV27 and TRBJ1-6; D is perhaps TRBD1 (5 bases). The CDR3 extends over 14 amino acids. Trimming stripped 4 bases from V and 10 bases from J, with 14 bases between. Germline CDR1 MNHEY, CDR2 SMNVEV (reference sequence). The CDR3 sequence: CASSSAYPGSPLHF. The CDR3 DNA reads as TGTGCCAGCAGTTCGGCCTACCCAGGGTCACCCCTCCACTTT.

The V and J genes are TRBV9 and TRBJ1-2; TRBD1 matches 7 bases. The CDR3 covers 16 residues. The V gene's germline CDR1 is SGDLS and CDR2 YYNGEE. Losses at the gene ends were 3 bases for V and 3 bases for J; bases not matched to a gene: 11. The CDR3, as DNA: TGTGCCAGCAGCGGACCCTTGACAGGGCTCGACTATGGCTACACCTTC. This translates into CASSGPLTGLDYGYTF.

The V gene is TRBV14, the J gene TRBJ2-7, with TRBD1 identical over 9 bases. After removal of 6 bases from V and 4 bases from J, the junction contained 7 bases not matched to a gene. This CDR3 has 14 residues. Germline V gives CDR1 SGHDN, CDR2 FVKESK. CDR3 protein: CASSPGTGRYEQYF. DNA for the CDR3: TGTGCCAGCAGTCCCGGGACAGGGAGGTACGAGCAGTACTTC.

There are many counts of this clone. V is TRBV15 and J is TRBJ1-6; D is unclear. Germline V CDR1 and CDR2: LNHNV, YYDKDF (reference sequence). This CDR3 comprises 14 residues. The V end was cut by 1 base, the J end by 7 bases, with 8 bases between. The CDR3 DNA reads as TGTGCCACCAGCAGAGGTGGAGAAAATTCACCCCTCCACTTT. Amino acids: CATSRGGENSPLHF.

This chain links TRBV7-2 with TRBJ2-5, with TRBD2 matching over 9 bases. The CDR3 is 16 amino acids. Germline values: CDR1 SGHTA, CDR2 FQGNSA. The J segment lost 5 bases and the V segment lost 1 base, leaving 8 bases of the junction unmatched. The CDR3, as DNA: TGTGCCAGCAGCTTAGACGCGGGGGGGCAACAGGAGACCCAGTACTTC. Translating gives CASSLDAGGQQETQYF.

V and J are TRBV5-1 and TRBJ2-7; D is undetermined. There are 13 residues in the CDR3. Germline loops: CDR1 SGHRS, CDR2 YFSETQ. The V end was cut by 0 bases, the J end by 6 bases, with 10 bases between. CDR3 loop: CASSLAVSAEQYF. The CDR3 bases are TGCGCCAGCAGCTTGGCCGTGTCAGCCGAGCAGTACTTC.

The DNA of the CDR3 is TGCGCCAGCGGCCTCGGGACAGACTACGAGCAGTACTTC. Residues: CASGLGTDYEQYF. The chain joins TRBV5-1 to TRBJ2-7; 7 bases map to TRBD1. Germline lookup yields CDR1 SGHRS and CDR2 YFSETQ. The CDR3 covers 13 residues. The V segment lost 7 bases and the J segment 3 bases; nucleotides outside the gene matches: 7.

CDR3 protein: CASSDTDTQYF. In DNA, the CDR3 is TGCGCCAGCAGCGACACAGATACGCAGTATTTT. The chain carries TRBV5-1 and TRBJ2-3; D is ambiguous. This CDR3 region has 11 residues. V gave up 4 bases and J gave up 2 bases, with 2 bases separating them. CDR1 SGHRS and CDR2 YFSETQ come from the germline V gene.

V and J are TRBV6-5 and TRBJ2-1; a weak D match, TRBD1 (5 bases). CDR3 length: 13 residues. Germline V lookup: CDR1 MNHEY, CDR2 SVGAGI. The V and J ends lost 5 bases and 8 bases respectively, with 13 bases between them. The CDR3 DNA reads TGTGCCAGCAGTCGGATCCAGGGATATGAGCAGTTCTTC. Encoded protein: CASSRIQGYEQFF.

Only a few counts were recorded for this clone. V gene TRBV29-1 combines with J gene TRBJ2-1, with TRBD2 as a possible D gene (6 bases). CDR1 is SQVTM and CDR2 is ANQGSEA in the germline V gene. V was pared by 0 bases and J by 9 bases, with 9 bases between. The CDR3 covers 12 residues. The DNA of the CDR3 is TGCAGCGTTGAAGATGTGGGAGGTGAGCAGTTCTTC. The encoded protein is CSVEDVGGEQFF.

The V call is TRBV5-6, the J call TRBJ1-4, with 8 bases aligning to TRBD1. This CDR3 is built from 15 residues. The V and J ends lost 4 bases and 7 bases, in that order; junction bases with no gene match: 9. Germline V gives CDR1 SGHDT, CDR2 YYEEEE. The CDR3 here is CASSPGQGGSEKLFF. The CDR3 nucleotides are TGTGCCAGCAGCCCAGGACAGGGCGGGTCTGAAAAACTGTTTTTT.